This T cell receptor beta chain was sequenced in a study of Graves' ophthalmopathy and Graves' hyperthyroidism. The V gene's germline CDR1 is SGHVT and CDR2 SQSDAQ. V was pared by 0 bases and J by 0 bases, with 18 bases between. CDR3 length equals 18 residues. Study-level findings and limits: A classifier, a 13-signature model, separated ophthalmopathy from stable hyperthyroidism with approximately 88% sensitivity and 75% to 83% specificity. Predictions made by the model for ophthalmopathy progression reached over 55% sensitivity and around 72% specificity.

Amplification targeted the TCR beta CDR3 regions, with RNA transcripts as the source material. In the first round, RT-PCR was carried out with HTBI primers, and a multiplex PCR formed the second round. TCRdb reprocessed the multiplex PCR reads with MiXCR, giving one entry per CDR3 protein. Among about 500,000 distinct CDR3 sequences, just under 40% were seen once, and the ten largest hold about 4.6%. No donor had other autoimmune disease, uncontrolled infection, pregnancy or lactation. The evidence that diagnosis relied on was clinical symptoms, serum thyroxine, TRAb, thyroid ultrasound and orbital computed tomography. This clonotype was counted at least ten times. Its target is unknown.

V is TRBV7-4 and J is TRBJ2-7; maybe TRBD2 (5 bases). This receptor was identified in an adult man with Graves' hyperthyroidism. Material for sequencing was peripheral blood or thyroid tissue (not recorded which). Written as DNA, the CDR3 is TGTGCCAGCAGCTTAGCGCGGTGGAGGCAGGCCCCCTCCTACGAGCAGTACTTC. Its translation: CASSLARWRQAPSYEQYF.